This is a list of T cell receptor beta chains from one sample in a study of identical twins. One entry per CDR3 protein results from TCRdb running MiXCR on the 5' RACE reads. Of 550,000 to 800,000 distinct CDR3 sequences in the sample, about 7.6% are singletons; the top ten hold roughly 1.6%. Another study also made use of these data, one on yellow fever vaccine responses in identical twins.

Sequencing used PBMCs. These receptors were collected from a woman between 18 and 29 years old in good health. CDR3s include the opening cysteine and the closing phenylalanine or tryptophan. Fields, in order: J gene, D gene, V gene, clone size, CDR3 protein, CDR3 DNA. The D gene is left open where the match is weak. Size is omitted from some rows. Given values are once, few, many or a class for expanded clones.

TRBJ2-5,.,TRBV12-3/TRBV12-4,.,CASRMGRGMQETQYF,TGTGCCAGCCGGATGGGACGGGGCATGCAAGAGACCCAGTACTTC
TRBJ2-7,.,TRBV29-1,many,CSVSPGHSGYEQYF,TGCAGCGTCAGCCCGGGCCATAGCGGTTACGAGCAGTACTTC
TRBJ2-2,TRBD2,TRBV3-1,.,CASSHLAGINTGELFF,TGTGCCAGCAGCCATCTAGCGGGGATAAACACCGGGGAGCTGTTTTTT
TRBJ1-1,TRBD1,TRBV5-5,.,CASSSGQGVATEAFF,TGTGCCAGCAGCAGTGGACAGGGTGTAGCCACTGAAGCTTTCTTT
TRBJ2-3,.,TRBV18,.,CASSPIVVGGGTDTQYF,TGTGCCAGCTCGCCCATCGTTGTGGGGGGCGGCACAGATACGCAGTATTTT
TRBJ2-7,.,TRBV4-1,.,CASSQKSSYEQYF,TGCGCCAGCAGCCAGAAGAGCTCCTACGAGCAGTACTTC
TRBJ2-5,TRBD1,TRBV12-3/TRBV12-4,few,CASTRDRVAQETQYF,TGTGCCAGCACCAGGGACAGGGTCGCCCAAGAGACCCAGTACTTC
TRBJ1-1,.,TRBV18,many,CASSAPGQVNTEAFF,TGTGCCAGCTCCGCTCCGGGACAAGTGAACACTGAAGCTTTCTTT
TRBJ2-2,.,TRBV24-1,.,CATSDLGEGVGTGELFF,TGTGCCACCAGTGATTTAGGGGAAGGGGTTGGCACCGGGGAGCTGTTTTTT
TRBJ1-1,.,TRBV19,few,CASSPRDGNTEAFF,TGTGCCAGCTCCCCTCGGGACGGAAACACTGAAGCTTTCTTT
TRBJ2-1,TRBD1,TRBV12-3/TRBV12-4,few,CASSWTGGGGNEQFF,TGTGCCAGCAGCTGGACAGGGGGTGGAGGGAATGAGCAGTTCTTC
TRBJ1-1,.,TRBV3-1,many,CASSQWMNTEAFF,TGTGCCAGCAGCCAGTGGATGAACACTGAAGCTTTCTTT
TRBJ2-1,.,TRBV5-6,few,CATTTSGVVSEQFF,TGTGCTACAACTACTTCTGGGGTCGTGAGCGAGCAGTTCTTC
TRBJ2-6,.,TRBV28,.,CASSPLGLAVPSGANVLTF,TGTGCCAGCAGTCCCCTCGGGCTAGCAGTTCCCTCTGGGGCCAACGTCCTGACTTTC
TRBJ2-3,TRBD2,TRBV28,few,CASSTSGGAADTQYF,TGTGCCAGCAGCACAAGCGGGGGGGCGGCAGATACGCAGTATTTT
TRBJ2-1,.,TRBV5-1,few,CASSLKPGPYNEQFF,TGCGCCAGCAGCTTGAAGCCAGGACCCTACAATGAGCAGTTCTTC
TRBJ1-1,.,TRBV11-1,few,CASSLNFGTGTSDVRAFF,TGTGCCAGCAGCTTAAACTTTGGCACCGGGACATCGGATGTGCGAGCTTTCTTT
TRBJ2-7,.,TRBV20-1,many,CSARDGEPYEQYF,TGCAGTGCTAGAGATGGGGAGCCCTACGAGCAGTACTTC
TRBJ2-7,TRBD2,TRBV5-8,few,CASSLLAGGGFTYEQYF,TGTGCCAGCAGCTTACTAGCGGGAGGAGGGTTCACCTACGAGCAGTACTTC
TRBJ2-1,.,TRBV3-1,.,CASSQEAAAYNEQFF,TGTGCCAGCAGCCAAGAAGCTGCCGCCTACAATGAGCAGTTCTTC
TRBJ2-1,TRBD2,TRBV6-1,.,CASSPWTSGIYNEQFF,TGTGCCAGCAGTCCCTGGACTAGCGGGATTTACAATGAGCAGTTCTTC
TRBJ1-5,TRBD1,TRBV7-8,many,CASSPGTGNSNQPQHF,TGTGCCAGCAGCCCCGGGACAGGGAATAGCAATCAGCCCCAGCATTTT
TRBJ1-5,.,TRBV5-5,many,CASSLVGAGDQPQHF,TGTGCCAGCAGCTTGGTCGGGGCGGGGGATCAGCCCCAGCATTTT